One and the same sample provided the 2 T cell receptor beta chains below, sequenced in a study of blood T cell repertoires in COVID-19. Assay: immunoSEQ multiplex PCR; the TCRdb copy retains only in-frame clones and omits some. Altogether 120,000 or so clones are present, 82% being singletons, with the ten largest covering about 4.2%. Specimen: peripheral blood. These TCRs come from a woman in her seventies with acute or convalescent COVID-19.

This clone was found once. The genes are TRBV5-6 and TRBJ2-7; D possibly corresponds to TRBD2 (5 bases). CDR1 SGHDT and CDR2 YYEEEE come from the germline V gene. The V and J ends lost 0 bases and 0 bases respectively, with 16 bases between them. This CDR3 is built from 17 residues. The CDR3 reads CASSLGREWPSSYEQYV. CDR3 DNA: TGTGCCAGCAGCTTGGGAAGGGAGTGGCCGAGCTCCTACGAGCAGTACGTC.

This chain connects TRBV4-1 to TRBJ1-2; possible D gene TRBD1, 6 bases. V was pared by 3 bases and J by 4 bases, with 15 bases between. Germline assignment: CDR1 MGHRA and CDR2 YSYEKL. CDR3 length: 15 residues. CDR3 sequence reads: CASSHRGGQFYGYTF. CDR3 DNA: TGCGCCAGCAGCCACCGAGGTGGACAGTTCTATGGCTACACCTTC.